A single sample gave rise to the 5 T cell receptor beta chains below, sequenced in a study of blood T cell repertoires in COVID-19. The method was immunoSEQ multiplex PCR; TCRdb's version includes in-frame clones alone and lacks a portion of them. There are under 150,000 clones in the sample; 84% occur only once, and approximately 8.1% lies in the top ten. Sequenced input: peripheral blood. These receptor sequences come from a woman between 40 and 50 years old with acute or convalescent COVID-19.

Concerning this clone itself: One end of the junction is discordant with germline, which a read error may explain. The CDR3 sequence is CASSFSEYDKLFF. In nucleotides, the CDR3 is TGTGCCAGCAGTTTTAGCGAATATGACAAACTGTTTTTT. This chain uses TRBV12-3 or TRBV12-4 with TRBJ1-4; no clear D. The CDR3 has 13 amino acids.

The chain couples TRBV28 to TRBJ1-3; D is unresolved. Germline V gene lookup returns CDR1 MDHEN and CDR2 SYDVKM. With 1 base removed from V and 4 bases from J, the gap between germline ends came to 14 bases. There are 16 residues in the CDR3. Here the CDR3 DNA reads TGTGCCAGCAGTTTATCCGGGAGCCTCGCCGGAAACACCATATATTTT. This sequence encodes CASSLSGSLAGNTIYF.

The genes are TRBV3-1 (or the pseudogene TRBV3-2) and TRBJ1-1; D gene uncertain. The CDR3 loop spans 13 amino acids. Germline V gene lookup returns CDR1 LGHDT and CDR2 YNNKEL (reference sequence). The germline V and J ends were trimmed by 1 base and 4 bases, with 7 bases remaining between them. The CDR3 DNA follows: TGTGCCAGCAGCCAAGCCGGTCGCACTGAAGCTTTCTTT. It yields the protein CASSQAGRTEAFF.

There are a few counts of this clone. This chain uses TRBV11-2 with TRBJ2-7; 13 nucleotides align to TRBD2. The CDR3 covers 18 residues. CDR1 and CDR2 from the germline V gene are SGHAT and FQNNGV. V lost 0 bases, J lost 2 bases, and 7 bases stayed unmatched. CDR3: CASSLEPGLAGPTYEQYF. In nucleotides, the CDR3 is TGTGCCAGCAGCTTAGAGCCGGGACTAGCGGGACCTACCTACGAGCAGTACTTC. The variable domain in full, with the rest retrieved from reference TRBV11-2 and TRBJ2-7, is EAGVAQSPRYKIIEKRQSVAFWCNPISGHATLYWYQQILGQGPKLLIQFQNNGVVDDSQLPKDRFSAERLKGVDSTLKIQPAKLEDSAVYLCASSLEPGLAGPTYEQYFGPGTRLTVT.

This clone occurred once. This chain joins TRBV19 and TRBJ2-1; tentatively, D is TRBD2 (5 bases). The germline CDR1 and CDR2 sequences are LNHDA and SQIVND (reference sequence). CDR3 length equals 15 residues. The V gene lost 5 bases and the J gene lost 4 bases, with 15 bases spanning the gap. CDR3 nucleotide sequence: TGTGCCAGTAGTGTGGACTCCGAATCGTACAATGAGCAGTTCTTC. Protein: CASSVDSESYNEQFF.